Presented here are 25 T cell receptor beta chains from one specimen sequenced in a study of T cell repertoires in ileal Crohn's disease. Stated time point: neoterminal ileum biopsy at postoperative endoscopy, about 6 months after surgery. Only in-frame clones appear in the TCRdb table, and some are missing; sequencing was by immunoSEQ multiplex PCR. The sample lists about 62,000 clones, about 89% occurring once. The sample taken for sequencing was ileal tissue. The receptors stem from an adult with Crohn's disease.

The chain joins TRBV27 to TRBJ1-2; D might be TRBD1 (5 bases). The CDR3 loop spans 14 amino acids. Trimming pared 5 bases from V and 4 bases from J, leaving 14 bases between. CDR1 is MNHEY, CDR2 SMNVEV, per germline (reference sequence). The CDR3 reads CASSRTDGAYGYTF. DNA for the CDR3: TGTGCCAGCAGTCGGACGGATGGGGCCTATGGCTACACCTTC.

This chain uses TRBV2 with TRBJ2-3; TRBD2 aligns across 11 bases. The CDR3 loop spans 15 amino acids. CDR1 and CDR2 from the germline V gene are SNHLY and FYNNEI. V gave up 6 bases and J gave up 6 bases; unmatched junction bases: 8. The CDR3, as DNA: TGTGCCAGCAGCACACTAGCGGGAGTCGGGGATACGCAGTATTTT. Its translation is CASSTLAGVGDTQYF.

In DNA, the CDR3 is TGTGCCAGCAGTTTATCTTCGCGGAATCAGCCCCAGCATTTT. It is translated as CASSLSSRNQPQHF. The rearrangement joins TRBV28 to TRBJ1-5; D gene uncertain. This CDR3 has 14 residues. Germline assignment: CDR1 MDHEN and CDR2 SYDVKM. V gave up 1 base and J gave up 4 bases, with 8 bases separating them.

The chain couples TRBV2 to TRBJ1-2; D gene unclear. V was shortened by 4 bases and J by 4 bases, with 7 bases between the two germline ends. From germline, CDR1 is SNHLY and CDR2 FYNNEI. CDR3 length: 12 residues. The chain's CDR3 is CASSGETYGYTF. The CDR3, as DNA: TGTGCCAGCAGTGGGGAGACCTATGGCTACACCTTC.

The V call is TRBV7-9, the J call TRBJ1-4, with no clear D. The V and J ends lost 0 bases and 13 bases respectively, with 12 bases between them. This CDR3 spans 13 amino acids. The germline V gene encodes CDR1 SEHNR and CDR2 FQNEAQ (reference sequence). DNA for the CDR3: TGTGCCAGCAGCTTAGCTGGTGAGGTCGGACTGTTTTTT. Translated, it gives CASSLAGEVGLFF.

This chain connects TRBV5-5 to TRBJ2-1; TRBD2 agrees at 8 bases. V was pared by 1 base and J by 4 bases, with 7 bases of the junction left unmatched. The germline CDR1 and CDR2 sequences are SGHKS and YYEKEE (reference sequence). The CDR3 spans 16 residues. As DNA, the CDR3 is TGTGCCAGCAGCTTGTCAGCGGGGGTGGGATACAATGAGCAGTTCTTC. Amino acid sequence: CASSLSAGVGYNEQFF.

The chain links TRBV27 to TRBJ2-2; no reliable D call. With 6 bases removed from V and 3 bases from J, the gap between germline ends came to 5 bases. Germline V CDR1 and CDR2: MNHEY, SMNVEV (reference sequence). There are 12 residues in the CDR3. This CDR3 is CASRLYTGELFF. In DNA, the CDR3 is TGTGCCAGCAGACTCTACACCGGGGAGCTGTTTTTT.

The CDR3 spells CSVSLTDTQYF. CDR3 bases: TGCAGCGTTTCTTTAACAGATACGCAGTATTTT. The chain uses TRBV29-1 and TRBJ2-3; no clear D gene. With 5 bases removed from V and 3 bases from J, the gap between germline ends came to 6 bases. CDR1 and CDR2 (germline): SQVTM, ANQGSEA. This CDR3 has 11 residues.

The CDR3 coding sequence is TGTGCCAGCAGCGCCACCGGGACTACAAATGAGCAGTTCTTC. This sequence encodes CASSATGTTNEQFF. The chain couples TRBV5-4 to TRBJ2-1, with 7 bases matching TRBD2. V shed 4 bases and J 7 bases; nucleotides not matched to a gene: 8. The CDR3 consists of 14 residues. Germline loops: CDR1 SGHNT, CDR2 YYREEE (reference sequence). The complete variable domain, with remaining parts taken from reference TRBV5-4 and TRBJ2-1, reads ETGVTQSPTHLIKTRGQQVTLRCSSQSGHNTVSWYQQALGQGPQFIFQYYREEENGRGNFPPRFSGLQFPNYSSELNVNALELDDSALYLCASSATGTTNEQFFGPGTRLTVL.

The chain couples TRBV11-2 to TRBJ2-5, with D possibly TRBD1 on 5 matching bases. Germline V CDR1 and CDR2: SGHAT, FQNNGV. This CDR3 is 12 amino acids long. V lost 8 bases and J 5 bases, leaving 12 bases between the germline ends. CDR3 sequence: CASDRKGETQYF. The CDR3 coding sequence is TGTGCCAGCGACAGAAAGGGGGAGACCCAGTACTTC.

This chain uses TRBV18 with TRBJ1-2; D uncertain. This CDR3 comprises 15 residues. V lost 0 bases and J 3 bases, leaving 11 bases between the germline ends. CDR1 KGHSH and CDR2 LQKENI come from the germline V gene. CDR3 protein: CASSPPLRTYYGYTF. In DNA, the CDR3 is TGTGCCAGCTCACCACCGCTAAGGACTTACTATGGCTACACCTTC.

This chain joins TRBV10-2 and TRBJ2-1, with D uncertain. Germline V gene sequence: CDR1 WSHSY, CDR2 SAAADI. This CDR3 contains 12 residues. V was pared by 4 bases and J by 3 bases, with 4 bases between. CDR3 loop: CASSGSYNEQFF. The CDR3 nucleotides are TGCGCCAGCAGTGGGAGCTACAATGAGCAGTTCTTC.

This clone came up once. The V gene is TRBV7-2, the J gene TRBJ1-1, with 7 bases aligning to TRBD1. The CDR3 spans 12 residues. Trimming cost V 4 bases and J 11 bases; bases outside gene matches: 7. The germline CDR1 and CDR2 sequences are SGHTA and FQGNSA. The CDR3 sequence is CASSSGQAGAFF. The CDR3 bases are TGTGCCAGCAGCTCCGGACAGGCTGGGGCTTTCTTT.

V is TRBV6-6 and J is TRBJ1-3; 7 bases are shared with TRBD1. V trimming: 2 bases; J trimming: 3 bases; junction bases outside the gene matches: 4. This CDR3 contains 15 residues. From germline, CDR1 is MNHNY and CDR2 SVGAGI (reference sequence). CDR3 in DNA: TGTGCCAGCAGTTACAGGGGGCCCTTTGGAAACACCATATATTTT. Its protein product is CASSYRGPFGNTIYF.

The chain employs TRBV7-9 and TRBJ1-4; D is perhaps TRBD1 (6 bases). CDR1 is SEHNR and CDR2 is FQNEAQ in the germline V gene (reference sequence). The V gene lost 4 bases and the J gene lost 2 bases, with 11 bases spanning the gap. The CDR3 has 15 residues. The CDR3 DNA is TGTGCCAGCAGCTCAGGGGACGGCACTAATGAAAAACTGTTTTTT. It encodes CASSSGDGTNEKLFF.

This clone has only one observation. This chain uses TRBV7-9 with TRBJ1-6; maybe TRBD1 (6 bases). This CDR3 contains 13 residues. V was pared by 4 bases and J by 12 bases, with 13 bases between. Germline-derived CDR1 and CDR2 are SEHNR and FQNEAQ (reference sequence). CDR3 DNA: TGTGCCAGCAGCTATAGGGGGACGGGACCCCTCCACTTT. Its translation is CASSYRGTGPLHF.

The genes are TRBV11-2 and TRBJ1-1, with a possible D match to TRBD1 (5 bases). Trimming left V 4 bases short and J 8 bases short, with 17 bases between. Germline CDR1 reads SGHAT; CDR2 reads FQNNGV. CDR3 length: 14 amino acids. In DNA, the CDR3 is TGTGCCAGCAGCTCTCCAGGGTTTGCCCCCGAAGCTTTCTTT. Translating gives CASSSPGFAPEAFF.

The rearrangement uses TRBV6-5 and TRBJ2-7; the D gene is possibly TRBD2 (5 bases). With 0 bases removed from V and 3 bases from J, the gap between germline ends came to 15 bases. Looked up from germline, CDR1 is MNHEY and CDR2 is SVGAGI. The CDR3 length is 16 residues. This chain's CDR3 is CASSYSLGGGYYEQYF. CDR3 nucleotides: TGTGCCAGCAGTTACTCGCTCGGCGGAGGATACTACGAGCAGTACTTC.

This clone turned up a few times. The chain uses TRBV4-3 and TRBJ1-5; D remains unclear. Germline CDR1 is LGHNA and CDR2 is YSLEER. V was cut by 0 bases and J by 7 bases, with 7 bases left in between. This CDR3 has 13 amino acids. The CDR3 region is CASSQEPGQPQHF. As DNA, the CDR3 is TGCGCCAGCAGCCAAGAGCCGGGGCAGCCCCAGCATTTT.

V and J are TRBV29-1 and TRBJ1-5; D remains ambiguous. CDR1 is SQVTM, CDR2 ANQGSEA, per germline. V gave up 4 bases and J gave up 0 bases, with 10 bases separating them. CDR3 length: 14 residues. CDR3 in DNA: TGCAGCGTTGGTTCCCACAATAGCAATCAGCCCCAGCATTTT. Translated: CSVGSHNSNQPQHF. Full variable domain (remainder filled in from reference TRBV29-1 and TRBJ1-5): SAVISQKPSRDICQRGTSLTIQCQVDSQVTMMFWYRQQPGQSLTLIATANQGSEATYESGFVIDKFPISRPNLTFSTLTVSNMSPEDSSIYLCSVGSHNSNQPQHFGDGTRLSIL.

V is TRBV6-1 and J is TRBJ1-1; 10 bases match TRBD1. The V segment lost 4 bases and the J segment 5 bases; nucleotides outside the gene matches: 7. In germline, CDR1 is MNHNS, CDR2 SASEGT. The CDR3 consists of 15 residues. The CDR3 DNA follows: TGTGCCAGCAGTGCCCGACAGGGGGCGCATACTGAAGCTTTCTTT. Protein sequence: CASSARQGAHTEAFF.

This clone has only one observation. The chain uses TRBV2 and TRBJ1-5, with a possible D match to TRBD1 (6 bases). This CDR3 comprises 13 residues. The V end lost 8 bases, the J end lost 4 bases, and 12 bases lay between the germline ends. The germline gives CDR1 SNHLY, CDR2 FYNNEI. DNA for the CDR3: TGTGCCAGCCGGCGTCAGGGGAATCAGCCCCAGCATTTT. Translation: CASRRQGNQPQHF.

The V gene is TRBV7-9, the J gene TRBJ1-1, with a tentative D call TRBD1 (6 bases). The germline gives CDR1 SEHNR, CDR2 FQNEAQ (reference sequence). Trimming cost V 1 base and J 11 bases, with 20 bases left between them. The CDR3 runs to 15 residues. The CDR3 coding sequence is TGTGCCAGCAGCTTAGGAAGCAACAGGGTGAATAGGGCTTTCTTT. This translates into CASSLGSNRVNRAFF.

This rearrangement joins TRBV19 to TRBJ2-2; D gene uncertain. This CDR3 is built from 12 residues. Trimming removed 6 bases from V and 4 bases from J, with 6 bases in between. Germline CDR1 reads LNHDA; CDR2 reads SQIVND (reference sequence). The CDR3 sequence is CASRQATGELFF. The CDR3 nucleotides read TGTGCCAGTAGGCAGGCCACCGGGGAGCTGTTTTTT.

V gene TRBV27 combines with J gene TRBJ2-2; a possible D gene is TRBD1 (6 bases). Germline V gene lookup returns CDR1 MNHEY and CDR2 SMNVEV (reference sequence). V gave up 11 bases and J gave up 2 bases, with 12 bases separating them. The CDR3 spans 13 residues. The CDR3, as DNA: TGTGCCTCCAGGACAGACAACACCGGGGAGCTGTTTTTT. It is translated as CASRTDNTGELFF.